The 14 T cell receptor beta chains presented below share a single source sample, sequenced in a study of T cell changes during pregnancy in multiple sclerosis. Sequenced by immunoSEQ multiplex PCR; TCRdb stores in-frame clones only, minus some. The sample contains tens of thousands of clones, approximately 91% of which appear only once. The source was peripheral blood, collected in the second trimester of pregnancy. Receptors originate from a female donor in good health, enrolled as a control in a pregnancy study.

This chain joins TRBV29-1 and TRBJ2-7; TRBD2 matches at 11 bases. Germline V gives CDR1 SQVTM, CDR2 ANQGSEA. The ends lost 6 bases at V and 5 bases at J; junction bases unmatched: 6. This CDR3 is 13 amino acids long. The CDR3 is CSVPLAGANEQYF. As DNA, the CDR3 is TGCAGCGTCCCACTAGCGGGGGCCAACGAGCAGTACTTC.

The chain employs TRBV7-2 and TRBJ1-2; tentatively, D is TRBD1 (5 bases). Deletions cut 4 bases from V and 8 bases from J, with 20 bases between. This CDR3 comprises 15 residues. Germline-derived CDR1 and CDR2 are SGHTA and FQGNSA. In nucleotides, the CDR3 is TGTGCCAGCAGCTCTCAGGGTCGGGGGGTAAGAGGCTACACCTTC. Translated: CASSSQGRGVRGYTF.

V and J are TRBV10-3 and TRBJ1-6; D is perhaps TRBD1 (6 bases). Per the germline V gene, CDR1 is ENHRY and CDR2 is SYGVKD. Trimming stripped 4 bases from V and 0 bases from J, with 10 bases between. This CDR3 comprises 16 residues. The CDR3 DNA sequence: TGTGCCATCAGTGCAGGACAGAGCTCCTATAATTCACCCCTCCACTTT. It codes for CAISAGQSSYNSPLHF.

The chain carries TRBV7-2 and TRBJ1-4, with TRBD1 identical over 7 bases. V gave up 5 bases and J gave up 6 bases; unmatched junction bases: 6. Germline CDR1 and CDR2: SGHTA and FQGNSA. CDR3 length equals 14 residues. The CDR3 sequence: CASSNRGPDEKLFF. The CDR3 DNA reads TGTGCCAGCAGCAACAGGGGTCCTGATGAAAAACTGTTTTTT. Variable domain in full (rest from reference TRBV7-2 and TRBJ1-4): GAGVSQSPSNKVTEKGKDVELRCDPISGHTALYWYRQSLGQGLEFLIYFQGNSAPDKSGLPSDRFSAERTGGSVSTLTIQRTQQEDSAVYLCASSNRGPDEKLFFGSGTQLSVL.

The CDR3 here is CASIENGTGVSYWQETQYF. The CDR3 DNA sequence: TGTGCCAGCATTGAAAACGGGACAGGGGTGTCCTACTGGCAAGAGACCCAGTACTTC. This chain uses TRBV28 with TRBJ2-5; TRBD1 matches at 10 bases. The CDR3 sequence is 19 residues long. Losses at the gene ends were 7 bases for V and 2 bases for J; bases not matched to a gene: 19. Germline V CDR1 and CDR2: MDHEN, SYDVKM.

J is TRBJ1-6 and V is TRBV23-1; 7 bases fit TRBD1. TRBV23-1 is assigned to the ORF class and has an uncertain function. The CDR3 sequence is 16 residues long. After removal of 9 bases from V and 7 bases from J, the junction contained 15 bases not matched to a gene. The CDR3 DNA reads as TGCGCCAGGGGATACTCGACAGGGAGGCAGAATTCACCCCTCCACTTT. This translates into CARGYSTGRQNSPLHF.

The chain carries TRBV6-1 and TRBJ1-1, with D maybe TRBD1 (6 bases). Trimming removed 8 bases at V and 7 bases at J, with 17 bases between. The germline gives CDR1 MNHNS, CDR2 SASEGT. There are 13 residues in the CDR3. CDR3 in DNA: TGTGCCAGCGGCCCTAGACAGGACTTTGAAGCTTTCTTT. Translation gives CASGPRQDFEAFF.

This clone was recorded once. This rearrangement joins TRBV7-9 to TRBJ1-2; D perhaps matches TRBD1 (6 bases). V lost 7 bases to trimming and J lost 6 bases, with 24 bases between them. The CDR3 spans 16 residues. CDR1 is SEHNR and CDR2 is FQNEAQ in the germline V gene (reference sequence). The CDR3 loop is CASTESGTTPGHGYTF. CDR3 bases: TGTGCCAGCACCGAATCCGGGACAACTCCCGGACATGGCTACACCTTC. Looking up the rest from reference TRBV7-9 and TRBJ1-2 gives the full variable domain: DTGVSQNPRHKITKRGQNVTFRCDPISEHNRLYWYRQTLGQGPEFLTYFQNEAQLEKSRLLSDRFSAERPKGSFSTLEIQRTEQGDSAMYLCASTESGTTPGHGYTFGSGTRLTVV.

This chain joins TRBV6-5 and TRBJ2-6, with a weak D call TRBD2 (5 bases). Trimming stripped 1 base from V and 1 base from J, with 5 bases between. Germline V gene sequence: CDR1 MNHEY, CDR2 SVGAGI. The CDR3 is 15 amino acids. CDR3 loop: CASSYWESGANVLTF. The CDR3 DNA reads TGTGCCAGCAGTTACTGGGAGTCTGGGGCCAACGTCCTGACTTTC.

The V gene is TRBV7-8, the J gene TRBJ1-1, with D possibly TRBD1 on 6 matching bases. The V and J ends lost 5 bases and 0 bases respectively, with 13 bases between them. The germline V gene has CDR1 SGHVS and CDR2 FQNEAQ. The CDR3 is 15 residues long. In nucleotides, the CDR3 is TGTGCCAGCAGCCTGGCCAGGGGTGTGAACACTGAAGCTTTCTTT. Amino acid sequence: CASSLARGVNTEAFF.

V is TRBV19 and J is TRBJ2-7, with 10 nucleotides matching TRBD1. The length of the CDR3 is 12 residues. Germline loops: CDR1 LNHDA, CDR2 SQIVND (reference sequence). V was clipped by 7 bases and J by 5 bases; unmatched bases: 2. The CDR3 spells CASKTGGHEQYF. The CDR3 region has the DNA TGTGCCAGTAAGACAGGGGGCCACGAGCAGTACTTC.

This clone was picked up one time. The rearrangement links TRBV2 to TRBJ1-2; 8 nucleotides line up with TRBD1. Germline lookup yields CDR1 SNHLY and CDR2 FYNNEI. CDR3 size: 13 residues. The junction had 5 bases not matched to a gene; V was cut back by 4 bases and J by 7 bases. The CDR3 nucleotides read TGTGCCAGCAGTGGAAGGACAGGGTTTGGCTACACCTTC. Encoded protein: CASSGRTGFGYTF. Looking up the rest from reference TRBV2 and TRBJ1-2 gives the full variable domain: EPEVTQTPSHQVTQMGQEVILRCVPISNHLYFYWYRQILGQKVEFLVSFYNNEISEKSEIFDDQFSVERPDGSNFTLKIRSTKLEDSAMYFCASSGRTGFGYTFGSGTRLTVV.

The chain combines TRBV19 with TRBJ2-4, with D possibly TRBD2 on 6 matching bases. Trimming stripped 3 bases from V and 0 bases from J, with 15 bases between. The CDR3 runs to 17 residues. Per germline, CDR1 LNHDA and CDR2 SQIVND (reference sequence). The CDR3 DNA sequence: TGTGCCAGTAGTATGGCATGGGGGACTTTAGCCAAAAACATTCAGTACTTC. Amino acids: CASSMAWGTLAKNIQYF.

This clone was counted only a few times. The V gene is TRBV2, the J gene TRBJ1-6; D is perhaps TRBD1 (5 bases). This CDR3 spans 17 amino acids. Trimming stripped 2 bases from V and 7 bases from J, with 18 bases between. In germline, CDR1 is SNHLY, CDR2 FYNNEI. The DNA of the CDR3 is TGTGCCAGCAGTGAACTTAGGGGCCGCCGGACGAATTCACCCCTCCACTTT. This translates into CASSELRGRRTNSPLHF.